Listed below are T cell receptor beta chains from one sample, sequenced in a study of blood T cell repertoires in COVID-19. Sequencing used immunoSEQ multiplex PCR; TCRdb keeps in-frame clones, though not all of them. The sample holds about 150,000 clones; roughly 83% are singletons and the top ten take about 29%. Sequenced material: peripheral blood. Source of these receptors: a woman between 55 and 75 years old with acute or convalescent COVID-19. CDR3s include the opening cysteine and the closing phenylalanine or tryptophan. D genes are given only for firm matches. Not every row has a clone size; where given, it reads once, few, many or a size class.

j_call v_call d_call clone_size cdr3_length cdr3_aa cdr3_nt
TRBJ2-1 TRBV6-1 TRBD2 - 17 CASSDRRGGNSYNEQFF TGTGCCAGCAGTGATCGGCGGGGGGGTAACTCCTACAATGAGCAGTTCTTC
TRBJ1-4 TRBV5-1 TRBD1 - 15 CASTAATGGDEKLFF TGCGCCAGCACCGCGGCGACAGGGGGCGATGAAAAACTGTTTTTT
TRBJ1-3 TRBV30 - - 13 CAVQGNAGNTIYF TGTGCCGTTCAGGGTAACGCTGGAAACACCATATATTTT
TRBJ1-2 TRBV27 - - 16 CASSLVAAAGGYGYTF TGTGCCAGCAGTTTAGTGGCGGCGGCCGGGGGCTATGGCTACACCTTC
TRBJ1-5 TRBV18 - - 14 CASSPGQQNQPQHF TGTGCCAGCTCACCAGGGCAGCAGAATCAGCCCCAGCATTTT
TRBJ1-5 TRBV7-8 TRBD1 - 17 CASSSSRDSLMSRPQHF TGTGCCAGCAGCTCGTCCCGGGACAGCCTAATGAGTCGGCCCCAGCATTTT
TRBJ1-1 TRBV12-3/TRBV12-4 - few 11 CASQGNTEAFF TGTGCCAGCCAGGGAAACACTGAAGCTTTCTTT
TRBJ2-3 TRBV4-1 - few 14 CASSLIEGTDTQYF TGCGCCAGCAGCCTGATCGAGGGAACAGATACGCAGTATTTT
TRBJ2-3 TRBV2 TRBD2 - 16 CASSYRLAGGTDTQYF TGTGCCAGCAGTTACCGACTAGCGGGGGGCACAGATACGCAGTATTTT
TRBJ1-6 TRBV30 TRBD1 - 15 CAWSAPGQFHSPLHF TGTGCCTGGAGTGCTCCGGGACAGTTCCATTCACCCCTCCACTTT
TRBJ2-1 TRBV15 TRBD1 - 15 CATSSQGAPTNEQFF TGTGCCACTAGTAGCCAGGGGGCGCCGACGAATGAGCAGTTCTTC
TRBJ1-3 TRBV15 TRBD1 - 17 CATSRGGGQGRGNTIYF TGTGCCACCAGCAGAGGCGGTGGACAGGGAAGGGGAAACACCATATATTTT
TRBJ1-6 TRBV4-2 TRBD1 - 17 CASSHLGRGQSGSPLHF TGTGCCAGCAGCCACCTGGGCAGGGGGCAATCGGGTTCACCCCTCCACTTT
TRBJ2-1 TRBV2 TRBD1 - 15 CASRPRDRAHNEQFF TGTGCCAGCAGGCCCCGGGACAGGGCGCACAATGAGCAGTTCTTC
TRBJ2-3 TRBV5-6 TRBD2 - 14 CASSPTSGGDTQYF TGTGCCAGCAGCCCCACTAGCGGGGGAGATACGCAGTATTTT
TRBJ2-1 TRBV27 - - 13 CASSLSPRNEQFF TGTGCCAGCAGTTTATCCCCGAGAAATGAGCAGTTCTTC
TRBJ2-5 TRBV5-1 TRBD1 - 14 CASSMGQGPETQYF TGCGCCAGCAGCATGGGACAGGGCCCGGAGACCCAGTACTTC
TRBJ2-1 TRBV7-3 - few 13 CASSVGSGLEQFF TGTGCCAGCAGCGTAGGTTCAGGTCTTGAGCAGTTCTTC
TRBJ1-5 TRBV30 - - 14 CAWSEGVIYQPQHF TGTGCCTGGAGTGAGGGGGTAATTTATCAGCCCCAGCATTTT
TRBJ2-2 TRBV11-2 - - 15 CASSQRQVNTGELFF TGTGCCAGCAGCCAGAGACAGGTGAACACCGGGGAGCTGTTTTTT
TRBJ1-1 TRBV14 - - 17 CASSQDLGDMGNTEAFF TGTGCCAGCAGCCAAGATCTAGGGGACATGGGGAACACTGAAGCTTTCTTT
TRBJ2-5 TRBV9 - - 15 CASSVRGSPRETQYF TGTGCCAGCAGCGTAAGAGGCAGTCCCCGGGAGACCCAGTACTTC
TRBJ2-5 TRBV12-5 TRBD2 - 15 CASGFGAGGQETQYF TGTGCTAGTGGTTTTGGAGCGGGGGGTCAAGAGACCCAGTACTTC
TRBJ1-6 TRBV27 TRBD1 - 14 CASSLEGQYSPLHF TGTGCCAGCAGTTTAGAGGGACAGTATTCACCCCTCCACTTT
TRBJ1-2 TRBV4-2 TRBD1 - 15 CASSQATGVNYGYTF TGTGCCAGCAGCCAAGCTACAGGGGTAAACTATGGCTACACCTTC
TRBJ1-1 TRBV21-1 - - 18 CASSKQGKGRLMNTEAFF TGTGCCAGCAGCAAACAGGGCAAAGGCCGACTGATGAACACTGAAGCTTTCTTT
TRBJ1-6 TRBV5-1 TRBD1 - 15 CASSTGQGPNSPLHF TGCGCCAGCAGCACCGGACAGGGTCCAAATTCACCCCTCCACTTT
TRBJ1-1 TRBV7-9 - once 14 CASSHVRGGTEAFF TGTGCCAGCAGCCACGTCAGGGGCGGCACTGAAGCTTTCTTT
TRBJ1-1 TRBV9 - - 14 CASSVGRENTEAFF TGTGCCAGCAGCGTCGGTAGAGAGAACACTGAAGCTTTCTTT
TRBJ1-2 TRBV11-2 - - 13 CASSLEGDYGYTF TGTGCCAGCAGCTTGGAAGGAGACTATGGCTACACCTTC
TRBJ2-2 TRBV7-8 TRBD1 - 15 CASSPLWTGVGELFF TGTGCCAGCAGCCCACTGTGGACAGGTGTCGGGGAGCTGTTTTTT
TRBJ1-5 TRBV18 TRBD1 - 15 CASSPGTGANQPQHF TGTGCCAGCTCACCGGGGACAGGGGCCAATCAGCCCCAGCATTTT
TRBJ1-2 TRBV4-2 TRBD1 - 13 CASSRTGAYGYTF TGTGCCAGCAGCCGGACAGGTGCCTATGGCTACACCTTC
TRBJ2-2 TRBV5-1 TRBD1 - 15 CASSTGGAGTGELFF TGCGCCAGCAGCACAGGGGGCGCGGGCACCGGGGAGCTGTTTTTT
TRBJ1-1 TRBV9 - - 14 CASSGRDTNTEAFF TGTGCCAGCAGCGGACGGGACACGAACACTGAAGCTTTCTTT
TRBJ1-1 TRBV10-1 - - 15 CASSEGGTQNTEAFF TGCGCCAGCAGTGAGGGTGGGACACAGAACACTGAAGCTTTCTTT
TRBJ1-4 TRBV5-1 - once 16 CASSLDGTPTNEKLFF TGCGCCAGCAGCTTGGACGGGACTCCAACTAATGAAAAACTGTTTTTT
TRBJ1-6 TRBV30 - - 15 CACNPIGNGNSPLHF TGTGCCTGCAACCCGATCGGTAACGGGAATTCACCCCTCCACTTT
TRBJ2-3 TRBV5-1 TRBD2 - 15 CASSFLAGGGDTQYF TGCGCCAGCAGCTTTCTAGCGGGGGGCGGGGATACGCAGTATTTT
TRBJ1-1 TRBV20-1 - - 10 CSASSREAFF TGCAGTGCTAGCAGCAGGGAAGCTTTCTTT
TRBJ1-1 TRBV28 TRBD1 - 12 CASRPGTGEAFF TGTGCCAGCAGGCCAGGGACAGGTGAAGCTTTCTTT
TRBJ2-3 TRBV19 TRBD1 - 15 CASSTPGTGEDTQYF TGTGCCAGTAGCACCCCTGGGACAGGTGAAGATACGCAGTATTTT
TRBJ2-3 TRBV5-1 - - 13 CASSSLAEDTQYF TGCGCCAGCAGTTCTCTAGCAGAAGATACGCAGTATTTT
TRBJ2-1 TRBV7-3 TRBD2 - 15 CASSFTSGGWNEQFF TGTGCCAGCAGCTTTACCAGCGGGGGTTGGAATGAGCAGTTCTTC